The 7 T cell receptor beta chains below all came from one sample that was sequenced in a study of T cell changes during pregnancy in multiple sclerosis. Some clones are missing from TCRdb's copy, which holds only in-frame ones; the method was immunoSEQ multiplex PCR. The sample consists of approximately 82,000 clones, approximately 90% of them appearing once. Sequencing was performed on CD4+ T cells from peripheral blood mononuclear cells, taken in the second trimester of pregnancy. These receptors came from a female donor with multiple sclerosis, enrolled in a pregnancy study.

This clone was found a few times. In DNA form, the CDR3 reads TGTGCCAGCAGCTTGGGCACAGGGGGCTGGAACACTGAAGCTTTCTTT. As protein: CASSLGTGGWNTEAFF. The chain uses TRBV5-4 and TRBJ1-1; 9 bases fit TRBD1. CDR1 and CDR2 from the germline V gene are SGHNT and YYREEE (reference sequence). CDR3 size: 16 residues. The V gene end was trimmed by 0 bases and the J gene end by 1 base; junction bases not matched to a gene: 4.

In its sample, this clone was seen once. This chain uses TRBV28 with TRBJ1-5, with unresolved D. The V and J ends lost 3 bases and 7 bases respectively, with 10 bases between them. This CDR3 is 13 amino acids long. CDR1 and CDR2 from the germline V gene are MDHEN and SYDVKM. The CDR3 nucleotides read TGTGCCAGCAGTTTGCTAGGATACCAGCCCCAGCATTTT. It yields the protein CASSLLGYQPQHF.

The V call is TRBV28, the J call TRBJ2-3; weak D call: TRBD2 (7 bases). The CDR3 has 15 residues. Germline lookup yields CDR1 MDHEN and CDR2 SYDVKM. Between the trimmed V and J ends, which lost 4 bases and 6 bases, there was a span of 17 bases. The CDR3 coding sequence is TGTGCCAGCAGTTCAAGGGGGGGGCATGGGGATACGCAGTATTTT. Its translation: CASSSRGGHGDTQYF.

The genes are TRBV25-1 and TRBJ1-5; possible D gene TRBD1, 5 bases. V was clipped by 8 bases and J by 5 bases, with 10 bases between them. Germline-derived CDR1 and CDR2 are MGHDK and SYGVNS. The CDR3 sequence is 12 residues long. CDR3 sequence reads: CASSWGDQPQHF. DNA of the CDR3: TGTGCCAGCTCCTGGGGGGATCAGCCCCAGCATTTT.

The chain couples TRBV7-8 to TRBJ1-6; 7 nucleotides agree with TRBD1. Germline-derived CDR1 and CDR2 are SGHVS and FQNEAQ. The CDR3 has 16 amino acids. The V segment lost 0 bases and the J segment 10 bases; nucleotides outside the gene matches: 9. The CDR3 DNA is TGTGCCAGCAGCTTAGCGCTTTACAGGGGAGAGTCACCCCTCCACTTT. Protein sequence: CASSLALYRGESPLHF.

The chain carries TRBV6-1 and TRBJ2-5; D is possibly TRBD2 (6 bases). V was clipped by 6 bases and J by 4 bases, with 18 bases between them. CDR1 is MNHNS and CDR2 is SASEGT in the germline V gene. The CDR3 runs 15 residues. CDR3 DNA: TGTGCCAGCAGCCCCGAGGAGGGGCGGGGAGAGACCCAGTACTTC. It yields the protein CASSPEEGRGETQYF.

This chain uses TRBV7-2 with TRBJ1-3, with 7 positions matching TRBD1. The V and J ends lost 4 bases and 0 bases, in that order; junction bases with no gene match: 3. The CDR3 runs to 15 residues. Germline CDR1 is SGHTA and CDR2 is FQGNSA. In nucleotides, the CDR3 is TGTGCCAGCAGCTACACAGGGGTCTCTGGAAACACCATATATTTT. It translates to CASSYTGVSGNTIYF.